The rows below give T cell receptor beta chains drawn from one sample of a study of T and B cells in COVID-19 patients. TCRdb fed the multiplex PCR reads into MiXCR, producing one record per CDR3 protein. Here the sample spans 20,000 or so distinct CDR3 sequences, roughly 36% being singletons. The sequenced material came from blood. The receptors here all came from a human donor with active COVID-19. The CDR3 runs from the conserved cysteine through the conserved F or W. Fields, in order: CDR3 DNA, CDR3 protein, clone size, D gene, J gene, V gene, CDR3 length. A D gene is named only where the DNA matches it firmly. Clone size is given for some rows only: seen once, a few or many times, or a class if the clone is expanded.

CDR3nt: TGTGCCAGCAGTTACGGACAGGGGCTTCAGCAAGGGACGCGGTATTTT; CDR3aa: CASSYGQGLQQGTRYF; abundance: -; d_gene: TRBD1; j_gene: TRBJ2-3; v_gene: TRBV6-5; len: 16
CDR3nt: TGTGCCACTTTAGACAGGGTCCCAGATCAGCCCCAGCATTTT; CDR3aa: CATLDRVPDQPQHF; abundance: -; d_gene: TRBD1; j_gene: TRBJ1-5; v_gene: TRBV15; len: 14
CDR3nt: TGTGCCAGCAGCTTCGTTAGCAGCGGGACAGAAAAGGCCGGGGAGCTGTTTTTT; CDR3aa: CASSFVSSGTEKAGELFF; abundance: -; d_gene: -; j_gene: TRBJ2-2; v_gene: TRBV7-6; len: 18
CDR3nt: TGTGCCAGCAGCCCCTGGGCAGGTATCGGAGCCTACAATGAGCAGTTCTTC; CDR3aa: CASSPWAGIGAYNEQFF; abundance: once; d_gene: -; j_gene: TRBJ2-1; v_gene: TRBV6-1; len: 17
CDR3nt: TGTGCCAGCAGTGTCGCTTATAGCAATCAGCCCCAGCATTTT; CDR3aa: CASSVAYSNQPQHF; abundance: few; d_gene: -; j_gene: TRBJ1-5; v_gene: TRBV13; len: 14
CDR3nt: TGTGCCAGCAGCTTTAGCGGGGGGCATTTAGATACGCAGTATTTT; CDR3aa: CASSFSGGHLDTQYF; abundance: -; d_gene: TRBD2; j_gene: TRBJ2-3; v_gene: TRBV5-6; len: 15
CDR3nt: TGTGCCAGCAGCTTCCATCGGGACAGAACGGGCAATCAGCCCCAGCATTTT; CDR3aa: CASSFHRDRTGNQPQHF; abundance: -; d_gene: TRBD1; j_gene: TRBJ1-5; v_gene: TRBV5-5; len: 17
CDR3nt: TGTGCCAGTAGTATTGGGACAGGTAGCAATCAGCCCCAGCATTTT; CDR3aa: CASSIGTGSNQPQHF; abundance: many; d_gene: TRBD1; j_gene: TRBJ1-5; v_gene: TRBV19; len: 15
CDR3nt: TGTGCCAGCAGCCACGGTAGCGGGGGAAGCACAGATACGCAGTATTTT; CDR3aa: CASSHGSGGSTDTQYF; abundance: -; d_gene: TRBD2; j_gene: TRBJ2-3; v_gene: TRBV7-9; len: 16
CDR3nt: TGTGCCAGTAGGAACCAGGGTACTCGTAACATTCAGTACTTC; CDR3aa: CASRNQGTRNIQYF; abundance: few; d_gene: -; j_gene: TRBJ2-4; v_gene: TRBV19; len: 14
CDR3nt: TGTGCCAGCAGTCTTGGCGGGGGGGCCAATGAGCAGTTCTTC; CDR3aa: CASSLGGGANEQFF; abundance: -; d_gene: TRBD2; j_gene: TRBJ2-1; v_gene: TRBV6-4; len: 14
CDR3nt: TGTGCCAGCAGCGGGCAGTATAGCAATCAGCCCCAGCATTTT; CDR3aa: CASSGQYSNQPQHF; abundance: -; d_gene: -; j_gene: TRBJ1-5; v_gene: TRBV5-5; len: 14
CDR3nt: TGCGCCAGCAGTGAGTTCTGGACAGGGGATGAAGCTTTCTTT; CDR3aa: CASSEFWTGDEAFF; abundance: -; d_gene: TRBD1; j_gene: TRBJ1-1; v_gene: TRBV10-1; len: 14
CDR3nt: TGTGCCAGCAGCCAGGCTAGCGGGAGGCGGGGTGAGCAGTTCTTC; CDR3aa: CASSQASGRRGEQFF; abundance: many; d_gene: TRBD2; j_gene: TRBJ2-1; v_gene: TRBV5-5; len: 15
CDR3nt: TGTGCCAGCAGTCCCGTCGTGGGTGTCGGGGAGCTGTTTTTT; CDR3aa: CASSPVVGVGELFF; abundance: -; d_gene: -; j_gene: TRBJ2-2; v_gene: TRBV7-9; len: 14
CDR3nt: TGTGCCTGGGGACAGGGGGCAGTTTCACCCCTCCACTTT; CDR3aa: CAWGQGAVSPLHF; abundance: -; d_gene: TRBD1; j_gene: TRBJ1-6; v_gene: TRBV30; len: 13
CDR3nt: TGTGCCAGCAGTTTTACAGGGGGCGAGACCCAGTACTTC; CDR3aa: CASSFTGGETQYF; abundance: -; d_gene: TRBD1; j_gene: TRBJ2-5; v_gene: TRBV6-1; len: 13
CDR3nt: TGTGCCAGCAGCTTGATACTGTGGGGGGGTGACACTGAAGCTTTCTTT; CDR3aa: CASSLILWGGDTEAFF; abundance: -; d_gene: -; j_gene: TRBJ1-1; v_gene: TRBV5-6; len: 16
CDR3nt: TGCGCCAGCAGCTTTGCGGGACAGGGGAAAGATACGCAGTATTTT; CDR3aa: CASSFAGQGKDTQYF; abundance: few; d_gene: TRBD1; j_gene: TRBJ2-3; v_gene: TRBV5-1; len: 15
CDR3nt: TGTGCCAGCGAAACAGGCGACTCTGGGGCCAACGTCCTGACTTTC; CDR3aa: CASETGDSGANVLTF; abundance: few; d_gene: -; j_gene: TRBJ2-6; v_gene: TRBV6-2/TRBV6-3; len: 15
CDR3nt: TGTGCCAGCTCAGAGGACAGGAATCAGCCCCAGCATTTT; CDR3aa: CASSEDRNQPQHF; abundance: -; d_gene: TRBD1; j_gene: TRBJ1-5; v_gene: TRBV18; len: 13
CDR3nt: TGTGCCAGCTCACCACCTCGTTCCGGGGGCGATAGCAATCAGCCCCAGCATTTT; CDR3aa: CASSPPRSGGDSNQPQHF; abundance: few; d_gene: -; j_gene: TRBJ1-5; v_gene: TRBV18; len: 18
CDR3nt: TGTGCCAGCAGTTCGACACCTACCTACGAGCAGTACTTC; CDR3aa: CASSSTPTYEQYF; abundance: few; d_gene: -; j_gene: TRBJ2-7; v_gene: TRBV6-2/TRBV6-3; len: 13
CDR3nt: TGTGCCAGTAGCACTAGCGGGGGAAACAATGAGCAGTTCTTC; CDR3aa: CASSTSGGNNEQFF; abundance: medium-sized; d_gene: TRBD2; j_gene: TRBJ2-1; v_gene: TRBV19; len: 14
CDR3nt: TGTGCCACCAGCAGCCCCGGACTAGCGGGGGGGCCGGGCTACAATGAGCAGTTCTTC; CDR3aa: CATSSPGLAGGPGYNEQFF; abundance: few; d_gene: TRBD2; j_gene: TRBJ2-1; v_gene: TRBV15; len: 19
CDR3nt: TGTGCCAGTAGTATAGGGACTAGCGGGGGGGTTGAGCAGTTCTTC; CDR3aa: CASSIGTSGGVEQFF; abundance: few; d_gene: TRBD2; j_gene: TRBJ2-1; v_gene: TRBV19; len: 15
CDR3nt: TGCAGCGTTGTAGTGGGGTTGGGGGAAAAACTGTTTTTT; CDR3aa: CSVVVGLGEKLFF; abundance: many; d_gene: -; j_gene: TRBJ1-4; v_gene: TRBV29-1; len: 13
CDR3nt: TGTGCCAGCAGTTTTTTAGGGGCTGATACGCAGTATTTT; CDR3aa: CASSFLGADTQYF; abundance: few; d_gene: -; j_gene: TRBJ2-3; v_gene: TRBV27; len: 13
CDR3nt: TGTGCCAGCAGCCACATCGTACCGGGACAGCTCCCTCCTGGAAACACCATATATTTT; CDR3aa: CASSHIVPGQLPPGNTIYF; abundance: -; d_gene: TRBD1; j_gene: TRBJ1-3; v_gene: TRBV27; len: 19
CDR3nt: TGCAGCGTTGAGCCTAGCGCCTTAGCTGAGCAGTTCTTC; CDR3aa: CSVEPSALAEQFF; abundance: medium-sized; d_gene: -; j_gene: TRBJ2-1; v_gene: TRBV29-1; len: 13
CDR3nt: TGCAGTGCGCCTACTCCAGGGGGCTACTACAATGAGCAGTTCTTC; CDR3aa: CSAPTPGGYYNEQFF; abundance: -; d_gene: TRBD1; j_gene: TRBJ2-1; v_gene: TRBV20-1; len: 15
CDR3nt: TGTGCCAGCAGCCAAGGACAGGGAATCTATAGCAATCAGCCCCAGCATTTT; CDR3aa: CASSQGQGIYSNQPQHF; abundance: -; d_gene: TRBD1; j_gene: TRBJ1-5; v_gene: TRBV27; len: 17
CDR3nt: TGCGCCAGCAGTGAGTCGATGGCTAGCGGGGGGCCGTACCAAGAGACCCAGTACTTC; CDR3aa: CASSESMASGGPYQETQYF; abundance: -; d_gene: TRBD2; j_gene: TRBJ2-5; v_gene: TRBV6-1; len: 19
CDR3nt: TGTGCCAGCAGTGCAGGGATACGCGGCACTGAAGCTTTCTTT; CDR3aa: CASSAGIRGTEAFF; abundance: -; d_gene: -; j_gene: TRBJ1-1; v_gene: TRBV6-4; len: 14
CDR3nt: TGTGCCAGCAGTGAAGGGAGCGGGGGGCACCTTGGGGAGACCCAGTACTTC; CDR3aa: CASSEGSGGHLGETQYF; abundance: few; d_gene: TRBD2; j_gene: TRBJ2-5; v_gene: TRBV2; len: 17
CDR3nt: TGTGCCAGCAGTTACTCTGGGACGGCCCAGGAAAAGTACTTC; CDR3aa: CASSYSGTAQEKYF; abundance: few; d_gene: -; j_gene: TRBJ2-7; v_gene: TRBV6-2/TRBV6-3; len: 14
CDR3nt: TGTGCCAGTAGTGTTTACTCGGCAGATACGCAGTATTTT; CDR3aa: CASSVYSADTQYF; abundance: medium-sized; d_gene: -; j_gene: TRBJ2-3; v_gene: TRBV19; len: 13
CDR3nt: TGTGCCAGTAGTAGCGACAGGGTAGGGAGCTACTATGGCTACACCTTC; CDR3aa: CASSSDRVGSYYGYTF; abundance: -; d_gene: TRBD1; j_gene: TRBJ1-2; v_gene: TRBV19; len: 16
CDR3nt: TGTGCCAGCAGCTTAGTCGGAACGGGGAGCACAGATACGCAGTATTTT; CDR3aa: CASSLVGTGSTDTQYF; abundance: -; d_gene: -; j_gene: TRBJ2-3; v_gene: TRBV7-2; len: 16
CDR3nt: TGTGCCAGCAGTTTGGGAACGGCTGGAAACACCATATATTTT; CDR3aa: CASSLGTAGNTIYF; abundance: few; d_gene: -; j_gene: TRBJ1-3; v_gene: TRBV12-3/TRBV12-4; len: 14
CDR3nt: TGTGCCAGCAGCCATAGCACAGATACGCAGTATTTT; CDR3aa: CASSHSTDTQYF; abundance: few; d_gene: -; j_gene: TRBJ2-3; v_gene: TRBV12-3/TRBV12-4; len: 12
CDR3nt: TGTGCCACCAGCAGAGATTTAATGTTGGGGACGCAGTATTTT; CDR3aa: CATSRDLMLGTQYF; abundance: -; d_gene: -; j_gene: TRBJ2-3; v_gene: TRBV15; len: 14
CDR3nt: TGTGCCAGCAGCCAAGAAGCGGGGGAGCAGTTCTTC; CDR3aa: CASSQEAGEQFF; abundance: -; d_gene: TRBD2; j_gene: TRBJ2-1; v_gene: TRBV4-2; len: 12
CDR3nt: TGTGCCAGCAGTTTGGGTCTCTATAGCAATCAGCCCCAGCATTTT; CDR3aa: CASSLGLYSNQPQHF; abundance: -; d_gene: -; j_gene: TRBJ1-5; v_gene: TRBV12-3/TRBV12-4; len: 15
CDR3nt: TGTGCCAGTCTCCGGGACAGGGGGCCCTACGAGCAGTACTTC; CDR3aa: CASLRDRGPYEQYF; abundance: -; d_gene: TRBD1; j_gene: TRBJ2-7; v_gene: TRBV12-3/TRBV12-4; len: 14
CDR3nt: TGCGCCAGCAGCCCTTATGTCACAGGGGTAAACTCCTATGGCTACACCTTC; CDR3aa: CASSPYVTGVNSYGYTF; abundance: -; d_gene: TRBD1; j_gene: TRBJ1-2; v_gene: TRBV5-1; len: 17
CDR3nt: TGCAGCGTTCTACCCTCAATTTCTGAAGCTTTCTTT; CDR3aa: CSVLPSISEAFF; abundance: few; d_gene: -; j_gene: TRBJ1-1; v_gene: TRBV29-1; len: 12
CDR3nt: TGTGCCAGCAGTTACCCGGCGACTCCCCCTTTTCTAGAGACCCAGTACTTC; CDR3aa: CASSYPATPPFLETQYF; abundance: -; d_gene: -; j_gene: TRBJ2-5; v_gene: TRBV6-6; len: 17
CDR3nt: TGTGCCAGCAGTTTACAGGGGCGTGGTACTGAAGCTTTCTTT; CDR3aa: CASSLQGRGTEAFF; abundance: -; d_gene: -; j_gene: TRBJ1-1; v_gene: TRBV27; len: 14
CDR3nt: TGCAGTGCTAGGGCGGACAGGGACTACAATGAGCAGTTCTTC; CDR3aa: CSARADRDYNEQFF; abundance: -; d_gene: TRBD1; j_gene: TRBJ2-1; v_gene: TRBV20-1; len: 14
CDR3nt: TGTGCCAGTAGTCGCCAGGGGGTAGGCTACGAGCAGTACTTC; CDR3aa: CASSRQGVGYEQYF; abundance: medium-sized; d_gene: TRBD1; j_gene: TRBJ2-7; v_gene: TRBV19; len: 14
CDR3nt: TGTGCCAGCAGTGACTCGGGGTACTCTGGGGCCAACGTCCTGACTTTC; CDR3aa: CASSDSGYSGANVLTF; abundance: medium-sized; d_gene: -; j_gene: TRBJ2-6; v_gene: TRBV6-4; len: 16
CDR3nt: TGTGCCAGCAGTTTAGCGCTAGTGAACACTGAAGCTTTCTTT; CDR3aa: CASSLALVNTEAFF; abundance: -; d_gene: -; j_gene: TRBJ1-1; v_gene: TRBV12-3/TRBV12-4; len: 14